This T cell receptor (beta chain) was obtained from a study of blood T cell repertoires in COVID-19. Study as a whole: Samples of COVID-19 (acute and convalescent) were obtained from the United States, Italy and Spain.

Method: immunoSEQ multiplex PCR; TCRdb's copy keeps in-frame clones and lacks some. Counted here are around 300,000 clones, roughly 89% occurring once; the ten biggest clones make up 1.5% to 2%. The sequenced sample was PBMCs or T cells enriched from blood (not recorded which). This TCR derives from a woman aged 18 to 35 with acute COVID-19.

CDR3 DNA: TGTGCCAGCCTAGGGACTAGCGGGAGCTACGAGCAGTACTTC. Encoded protein: CASLGTSGSYEQYF. The chain links TRBV2 to TRBJ2-7; 14 nucleotides agree with TRBD2. The CDR3 spans 14 residues. V dropped 8 bases and J dropped 3; count of bases not matched to a gene: 3. Per the germline V gene, CDR1 is SNHLY and CDR2 is FYNNEI.